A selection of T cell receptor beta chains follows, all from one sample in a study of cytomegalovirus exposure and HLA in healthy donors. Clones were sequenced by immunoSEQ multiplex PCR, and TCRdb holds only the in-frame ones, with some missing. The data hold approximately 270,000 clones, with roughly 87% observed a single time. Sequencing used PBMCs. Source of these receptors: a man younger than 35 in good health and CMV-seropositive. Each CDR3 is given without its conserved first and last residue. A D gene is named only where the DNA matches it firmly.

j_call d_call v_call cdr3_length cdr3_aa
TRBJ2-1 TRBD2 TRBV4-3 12 ASSQGRSGSKQF
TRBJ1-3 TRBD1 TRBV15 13 ATSKRTGPGNTIY
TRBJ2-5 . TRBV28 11 ASSFPTQETQY
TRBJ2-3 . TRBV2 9 ASSVQYTQY
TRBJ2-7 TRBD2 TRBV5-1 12 ASSLAGGDYEQY
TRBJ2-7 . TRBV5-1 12 ASSAGISGYEQY
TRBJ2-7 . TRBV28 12 ASSFPAGSYEQY
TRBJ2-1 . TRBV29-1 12 SVVLWEDLDEQF
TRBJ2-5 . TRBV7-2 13 ASSFRRVSAETQY
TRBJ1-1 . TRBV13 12 ASSLAIMNTEAF
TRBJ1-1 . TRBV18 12 ASSPFHGNTEAF
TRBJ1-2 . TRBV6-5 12 ASSYGGLWNGYT
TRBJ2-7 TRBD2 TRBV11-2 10 ASSLTLAVQY
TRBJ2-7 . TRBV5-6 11 ASSFGSSYEQY
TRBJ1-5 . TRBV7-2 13 ASSPWEGGNQPQH
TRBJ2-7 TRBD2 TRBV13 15 ASSTGTSGSPSYEQY
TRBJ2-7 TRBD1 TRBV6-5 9 ASSDRDEQY
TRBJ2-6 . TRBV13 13 ASVLSSFGANVLT
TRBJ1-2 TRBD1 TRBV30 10 ACHEGQDGYT
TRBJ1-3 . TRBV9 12 ASSVGPPENTIY
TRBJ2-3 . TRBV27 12 ASSPGHLLDTQY
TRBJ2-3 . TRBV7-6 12 ASSPRPYTDTQY
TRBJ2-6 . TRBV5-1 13 ASSRPETGANVLT
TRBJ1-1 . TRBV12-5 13 ASGGPAPFNTEAF
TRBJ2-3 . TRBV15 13 ATSRYRDQGDTQY
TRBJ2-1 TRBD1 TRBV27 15 ASSLSQRTGVYNEQF
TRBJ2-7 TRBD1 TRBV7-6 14 ASSLTFQGALGKQY
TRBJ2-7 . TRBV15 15 ATSRDLQGRIPYEQY
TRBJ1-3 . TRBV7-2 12 ASRETASGNTIY
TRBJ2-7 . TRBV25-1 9 ASSEGYEQY
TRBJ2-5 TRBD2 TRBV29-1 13 SVDDFSGSGETQY
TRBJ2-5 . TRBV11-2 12 ASSFGPDQETQY